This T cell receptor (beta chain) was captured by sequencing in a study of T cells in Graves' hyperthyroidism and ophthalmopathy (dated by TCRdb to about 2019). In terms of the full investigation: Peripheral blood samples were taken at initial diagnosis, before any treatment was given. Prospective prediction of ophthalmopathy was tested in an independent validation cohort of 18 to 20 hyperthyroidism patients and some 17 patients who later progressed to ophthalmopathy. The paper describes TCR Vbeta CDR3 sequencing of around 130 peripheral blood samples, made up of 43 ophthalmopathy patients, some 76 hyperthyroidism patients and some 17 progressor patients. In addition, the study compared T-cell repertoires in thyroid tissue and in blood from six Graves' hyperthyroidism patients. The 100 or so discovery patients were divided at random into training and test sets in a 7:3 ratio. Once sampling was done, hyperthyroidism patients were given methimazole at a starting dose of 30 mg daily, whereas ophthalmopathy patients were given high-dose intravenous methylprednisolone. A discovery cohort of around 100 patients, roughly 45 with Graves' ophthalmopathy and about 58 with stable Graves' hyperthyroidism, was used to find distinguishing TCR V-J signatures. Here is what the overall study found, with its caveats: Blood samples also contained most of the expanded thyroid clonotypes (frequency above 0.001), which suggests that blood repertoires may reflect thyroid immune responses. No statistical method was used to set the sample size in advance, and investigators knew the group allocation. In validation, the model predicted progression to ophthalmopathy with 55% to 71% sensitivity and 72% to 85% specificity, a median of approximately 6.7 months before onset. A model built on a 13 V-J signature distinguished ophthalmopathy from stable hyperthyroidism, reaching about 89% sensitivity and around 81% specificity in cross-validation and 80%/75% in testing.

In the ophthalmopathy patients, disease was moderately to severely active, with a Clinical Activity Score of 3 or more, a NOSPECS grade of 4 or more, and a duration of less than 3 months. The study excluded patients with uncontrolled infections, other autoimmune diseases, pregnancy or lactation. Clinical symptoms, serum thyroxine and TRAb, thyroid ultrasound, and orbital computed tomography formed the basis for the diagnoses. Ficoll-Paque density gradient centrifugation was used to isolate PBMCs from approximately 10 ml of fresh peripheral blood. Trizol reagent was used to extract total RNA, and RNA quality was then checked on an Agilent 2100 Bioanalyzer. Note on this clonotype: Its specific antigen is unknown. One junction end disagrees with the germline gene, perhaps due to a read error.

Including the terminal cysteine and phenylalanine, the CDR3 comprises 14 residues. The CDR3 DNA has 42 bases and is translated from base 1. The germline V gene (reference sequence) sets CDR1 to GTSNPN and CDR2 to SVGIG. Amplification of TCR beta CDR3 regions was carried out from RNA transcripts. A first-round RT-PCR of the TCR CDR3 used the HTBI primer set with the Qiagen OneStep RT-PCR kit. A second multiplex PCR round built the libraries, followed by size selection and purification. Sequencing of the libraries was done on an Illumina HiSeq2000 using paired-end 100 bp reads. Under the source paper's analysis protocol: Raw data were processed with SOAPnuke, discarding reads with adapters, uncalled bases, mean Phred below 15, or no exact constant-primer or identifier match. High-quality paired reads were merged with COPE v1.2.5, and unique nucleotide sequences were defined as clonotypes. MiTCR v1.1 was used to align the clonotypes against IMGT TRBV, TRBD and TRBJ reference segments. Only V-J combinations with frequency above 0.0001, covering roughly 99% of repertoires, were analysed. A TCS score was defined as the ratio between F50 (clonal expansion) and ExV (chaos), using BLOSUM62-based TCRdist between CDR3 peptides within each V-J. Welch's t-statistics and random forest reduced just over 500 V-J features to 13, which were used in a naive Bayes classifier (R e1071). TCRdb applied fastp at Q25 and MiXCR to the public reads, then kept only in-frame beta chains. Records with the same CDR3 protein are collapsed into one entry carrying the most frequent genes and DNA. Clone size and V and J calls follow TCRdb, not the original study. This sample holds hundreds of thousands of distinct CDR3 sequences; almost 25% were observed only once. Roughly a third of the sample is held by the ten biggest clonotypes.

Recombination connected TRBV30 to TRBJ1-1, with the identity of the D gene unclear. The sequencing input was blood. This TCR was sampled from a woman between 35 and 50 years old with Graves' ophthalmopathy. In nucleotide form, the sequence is TGTGCCTGCAAAGGTCCCGCGGTGAACACTGAGGCTTTCTTT. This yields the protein CACKGPAVNTEAFF.